Each of the 29 T cell receptor beta chains below was sequenced from the same sample in a study of response to subunit inactivated influenza vaccine. TCRdb called the RT-PCR reads again in MiXCR, with one record for every CDR3 protein. The sample consists of under 550,000 distinct CDR3 sequences, 7.6% of them appearing once. The sequencing here drew on PBMCs from blood, taken 23 to 25 months after vaccination. All receptors come from a man aged 50 to 69 who received an inactivated influenza vaccine.

The chain combines TRBV5-5 with TRBJ2-4; 9 bases fit TRBD1. This CDR3 comprises 17 residues. After removal of 3 bases from V and 9 bases from J, the junction contained 16 bases not matched to a gene. The germline V gene encodes CDR1 SGHKS and CDR2 YYEKEE (reference sequence). The CDR3 nucleotides are TGTGCCAGCAGCTCCGGGACAGGGTTTCGCCTGGGAAGCATTCAGTACTTC. It translates to CASSSGTGFRLGSIQYF.

The V call is TRBV6-5, the J call TRBJ2-7; TRBD1 agrees at 9 bases. With 1 base clipped from V and 7 bases from J, the junction kept 5 bases outside the gene matches. This CDR3 has 14 amino acids. Germline loops: CDR1 MNHEY, CDR2 SVGAGI. The CDR3 bases are TGTGCCAGCAGTTACTTACAGGGGGCGAGGGAGCAGTACTTC. Translating gives CASSYLQGAREQYF.

The genes are TRBV7-2 and TRBJ2-2; D tentatively reads TRBD1 or TRBD2 (5 bases each). Trimming shortened V by 3 bases and J by 3 bases, and 11 bases separated the two germline ends. The V gene's germline CDR1 is SGHTA and CDR2 FQGNSA. This CDR3 contains 15 residues. The DNA for the CDR3 is TGTGCCAGCAGCTTGAGGGGATTTTACACCGGGGAGCTGTTTTTT. Residues: CASSLRGFYTGELFF.

This clonotype has only a few counts. The CDR3 sequence: CASSQGPGTPTYEQYF. The CDR3 DNA is TGTGCCAGCAGCCAAGGTCCCGGGACACCGACCTACGAGCAGTACTTC. This sequence joins TRBV4-2 and TRBJ2-7, with D perhaps matching TRBD1 (6 bases). This CDR3 is built from 16 residues. V was trimmed by 1 base and J by 2 bases, leaving 15 bases between them. Germline lookup yields CDR1 LGHNA and CDR2 YNFKEQ.

This clonotype has ten or more counts. This chain uses TRBV5-6 with TRBJ2-5; unclear D gene. The CDR3 extends over 14 amino acids. Deletions cut 1 base from V and 6 bases from J, with 13 bases between. Germline-derived CDR1 and CDR2 are SGHDT and YYEEEE. The CDR3 region is CASSLWQSEKTQYF. The CDR3 bases are TGTGCCAGCAGCTTGTGGCAGTCAGAGAAGACCCAGTACTTC. Supplemented by reference TRBV5-6 and TRBJ2-5, the full variable domain reads DAGVTQSPTHLIKTRGQQVTLRCSPKSGHDTVSWYQQALGQGPQFIFQYYEEEERQRGNFPDRFSGHQFPNYSSELNVNALLLGDSALYLCASSLWQSEKTQYFGPGTRLLVL.

The table lists this clonotype with a few counts. J is TRBJ2-3 and V is TRBV25-1; perhaps TRBD1 as D (5 bases). The CDR3 has 13 residues. Trimming pared 0 bases from V and 9 bases from J, leaving 10 bases between. Germline values: CDR1 MGHDK, CDR2 SYGVNS. CDR3 in DNA: TGTGCCAGCAGTGAATATCAGGCAGGGACGCAGTATTTT. Translated: CASSEYQAGTQYF.

The V call is TRBV28, the J call TRBJ2-7; D is ambiguous. The germline V gene encodes CDR1 MDHEN and CDR2 SYDVKM. The CDR3 covers 13 residues. V was pared by 7 bases and J by 0 bases, with 10 bases between. In nucleotides, the CDR3 is TGTGCCAGCACCCGGTCGAGCTCCTACGAGCAGTACTTC. This codes for CASTRSSSYEQYF.

This clonotype has a count of ten or more. V is TRBV9 and J is TRBJ2-7; 11 bases line up with TRBD2. V shed 5 bases and J 4 bases; nucleotides not matched to a gene: 5. The germline V gene has CDR1 SGDLS and CDR2 YYNGEE. This CDR3 is 14 amino acids long. CDR3 DNA sequence: TGTGCCAGCAGTAGCGGGAGGGCCAGTTACGAGCAGTACTTC. This gives the protein CASSSGRASYEQYF.

This chain joins TRBV4-1 and TRBJ2-7; TRBD1 aligns across 12 bases. Germline-derived CDR1 and CDR2 are MGHRA and YSYEKL. Trimming removed 3 bases from V and 8 bases from J; junction bases left unmatched: 11. The CDR3 spans 16 residues. The CDR3 DNA reads as TGCGCCAGCAGCCACCACTCCGGGACAGGGGGCTATCAGCAGTACTTC. Residues: CASSHHSGTGGYQQYF.

This clonotype showed up just a few times. The V and J genes are TRBV4-3 and TRBJ1-1; D not certain. V shed 2 bases and J shed 2 bases, with 12 bases lying between them. The CDR3 has 15 amino acids. Germline V CDR1 and CDR2: LGHNA, YSLEER. The CDR3 region has the DNA TGCGCCAGCAGCCAAAGGGTTGGAGGAAACACTGAAGCTTTCTTT. This encodes CASSQRVGGNTEAFF.

A few counts support this clonotype. The V gene is TRBV7-9, the J gene TRBJ2-3; D not resolved. The CDR3 is 10 residues long. Germline-derived CDR1 and CDR2 are SEHNR and FQNEAQ (reference sequence). V was pared by 10 bases and J by 6 bases, with 8 bases between. The CDR3 DNA reads as TGTGCCACCTCGGGCGATACGCAGTATTTT. Its translation: CATSGDTQYF.

The chain combines TRBV10-3 with TRBJ1-1; D call uncertain. The V end lost 8 bases, the J end lost 3 bases, and 16 bases lay between the germline ends. The CDR3 has 14 residues. CDR1 is ENHRY, CDR2 SYGVKD, per germline. The CDR3: CAIRDTGRDTEAFF. The CDR3 DNA reads as TGTGCCATCCGAGATACGGGGAGGGACACTGAAGCTTTCTTT.

As for this clonotype: A much bigger clone sits one base away, suggesting this may be a read error. The chain is built from TRBV9 and TRBJ1-5, with unresolved D. Germline CDR1 is SGDLS and CDR2 is YYNGEE. The CDR3 length is 14 residues. In nucleotides, the CDR3 is TGTGCCAGCAGCGTAGGCCAGAGCAATCAGCCCCTGCATTTT. This gives the protein CASSVGQSNQPLHF.

This clonotype was detected only a few times. The chain links TRBV25-1 to TRBJ2-7, with no clear D. Germline V gene lookup returns CDR1 MGHDK and CDR2 SYGVNS. V lost 4 bases and J lost 1, with 14 bases in between. This CDR3 region has 15 residues. The CDR3 is CASSASRFGSYEQYF. In DNA, the CDR3 is TGTGCCAGCAGTGCAAGTCGGTTCGGATCCTACGAGCAGTACTTC.

The rearrangement uses TRBV14 and TRBJ2-3; 9 nucleotides match TRBD2. CDR1 is SGHDN, CDR2 FVKESK, per germline. After removal of 2 bases from V and 2 bases from J, the junction contained 14 bases not matched to a gene. CDR3 length: 19 amino acids. Here the CDR3 DNA reads TGTGCCAGCAGCCAAAGTTTTTTTAGCGGGAGCCCTTACACAGATACGCAGTATTTT. Amino acids: CASSQSFFSGSPYTDTQYF.

This clonotype was observed at least ten times. The V gene is TRBV9, the J gene TRBJ2-5, with D perhaps matching TRBD2 (6 bases). The CDR3 is 13 amino acids. Trimming took off 3 bases at V and 5 bases at J, with 11 bases between the two ends. Per the germline V gene, CDR1 is SGDLS and CDR2 is YYNGEE. The CDR3 sequence: CASSAGLLETQYF. CDR3 bases: TGTGCCAGCAGCGCCGGACTACTTGAGACCCAGTACTTC.

Ten or more counts support this clonotype. The chain is built from TRBV4-3 and TRBJ2-7; D gene ambiguous. Trimming pared 0 bases from V and 3 bases from J, leaving 9 bases between. CDR1 and CDR2 from the germline V gene are LGHNA and YSLEER. The CDR3 contains 14 residues. The CDR3 DNA reads TGCGCCAGCAGCCAAGATCTAGGTTTCTACGAGCAGTACTTC. Translation gives CASSQDLGFYEQYF.

Worth noting for this clonotype: A much larger clone differs from this one at a single base, so this may be a read error. V gene TRBV29-1 combines with J gene TRBJ2-7, with a possible D match to TRBD2 (5 bases). Per germline, CDR1 SQVTM and CDR2 ANQGSEA. The CDR3 has 16 residues. CDR3 residues: CSVDGVDLGRGYAQYF. As DNA, the CDR3 is TGCAGCGTTGACGGGGTTGACCTGGGGAGAGGATACGCGCAGTACTTC.

This clonotype turned up a few times. V is TRBV6-6 and J is TRBJ2-3; no reliable D call. Germline assignment: CDR1 MNHNY and CDR2 SVGAGI (reference sequence). V was shortened by 2 bases and J by 7 bases, with 7 bases between the two germline ends. The CDR3 length is 12 residues. CDR3 nucleotide sequence: TGTGCCAGCAGTTACGATCAGTATACGCAGTATTTT. The encoded protein is CASSYDQYTQYF.

DNA of the CDR3: TGCGCCAGCAGTCAATCGATTCGGGGGGAGACGGTGAACAGCAATTCAAGCTCCTACAATGAGCAGTTCTTC. Translating gives CASSQSIRGETVNSNSSSYNEQFF. V and J are TRBV23-1 and TRBJ2-1; TRBD2 matches 7 bases. TRBV23-1 is an ORF, and what it does is uncertain. Trimming removed 0 bases from V and 0 bases from J; junction bases left unmatched: 26. The CDR3 is 24 amino acids.

There are many counts of this clonotype. The V and J genes are TRBV12-3 or TRBV12-4 and TRBJ2-1; no firm D call. The V end lost 3 bases, the J end lost 8 bases, and 14 bases lay between the germline ends. There are 14 residues in the CDR3. The CDR3 sequence: CASSFRQVMDEQFF. The CDR3 DNA is TGTGCCAGCAGTTTTCGGCAGGTTATGGATGAGCAGTTCTTC.

This clonotype was picked up a small number of times. The rearrangement joins TRBV6-2 or TRBV6-3 to TRBJ1-6; weak D call: TRBD1 (5 bases). In germline, CDR1 is MNHEY, CDR2 SVGEGT. There are 15 residues in the CDR3. The V end lost 6 bases, the J end lost 9 bases, and 18 bases lay between the germline ends. CDR3 in amino acids: CASSWDLGLISPLHF. DNA of the CDR3: TGTGCCAGCAGCTGGGACTTAGGACTGATTTCACCCCTCCACTTT.

The CDR3 coding sequence is TGTGCCAGCGCATGGAGGGTTGGAGATACGCAGTATTTT. It yields the protein CASAWRVGDTQYF. This chain joins TRBV7-2 and TRBJ2-3, with D maybe TRBD2 (6 bases). The CDR3 consists of 13 residues. Trimming took 8 bases from V and 5 from J, leaving 14 bases between them. The germline V gene encodes CDR1 SGHTA and CDR2 FQGNSA.

This clonotype has just a few counts. This sequence joins TRBV10-3 and TRBJ1-2; 9 nucleotides agree with TRBD1. J was trimmed by 6 bases and V by 6 bases; bases with no gene match: 11. The CDR3 covers 15 residues. Germline CDR1 and CDR2: ENHRY and SYGVKD. The CDR3 here is CAISRPGQGRNGYTF. CDR3 bases: TGTGCCATCAGCAGACCAGGACAGGGGAGGAATGGCTACACCTTC.

CDR3 sequence: CASSQGTAPYGYTF. The CDR3 DNA reads as TGTGCCAGCAGCCAAGGGACAGCTCCGTATGGCTACACCTTC. V and J are TRBV7-2 and TRBJ1-2; 7 nucleotides line up with TRBD1. The CDR3 is 14 residues long. The V segment lost 5 bases and the J segment 5 bases; nucleotides outside the gene matches: 8. Germline V lookup: CDR1 SGHTA, CDR2 FQGNSA.

This clonotype has more than one count but fewer than ten. This sequence joins TRBV4-3 and TRBJ2-7; D gene ambiguous. Germline assignment: CDR1 LGHNA and CDR2 YSLEER. V lost 4 bases to trimming and J lost 4 bases, with 17 bases between them. The CDR3 has 15 amino acids. The CDR3 is CASSPGLGTVYEQYF. As DNA, the CDR3 is TGCGCCAGCAGCCCTGGGCTTGGCACCGTATACGAGCAGTACTTC.

The V gene is TRBV7-9, the J gene TRBJ2-7; 7 nucleotides match TRBD2. The CDR3 runs to 11 residues. V shed 4 bases, J shed 6 bases, and the junction held 0 bases outside the gene matches. Germline CDR1 and CDR2: SEHNR and FQNEAQ (reference sequence). CDR3 region: CASSWEGEQYF. The CDR3 DNA sequence: TGTGCCAGCAGCTGGGAGGGCGAGCAGTACTTC.

This clonotype turned up a few times. The chain couples TRBV7-9 to TRBJ2-5; TRBD1 matches 7 bases. The CDR3 length is 14 residues. Per the germline V gene, CDR1 is SEHNR and CDR2 is FQNEAQ (reference sequence). V gave up 5 bases and J gave up 5 bases; unmatched junction bases: 8. CDR3 in amino acids: CASSTNRGQETQYF. The CDR3 bases are TGTGCCAGCAGCACCAACAGGGGACAGGAGACCCAGTACTTC.

In its sample, this clonotype was seen many times. The chain recombines TRBV14 with TRBJ2-2; D assignment may be TRBD1 or TRBD2 (6 bases each). The length of the CDR3 is 15 residues. The V gene lost 1 base and the J gene lost 4 bases, with 10 bases spanning the gap. Per the germline V gene, CDR1 is SGHDN and CDR2 is FVKESK. CDR3 in amino acids: CASSQVGGSTGELFF. DNA of the CDR3: TGTGCCAGCAGCCAAGTAGGGGGGAGCACCGGGGAGCTGTTTTTT.